A selection of T cell receptor beta chains follows, all from one sample in a study of CD8 T cells in Susac syndrome. TCRdb re-called the immunoSEQ multiplex PCR reads with MiXCR, one entry per CDR3 protein. The sample contains approximately 100,000 distinct CDR3 sequences, under 95% of which appear only once. The sample comprised CD8+ T cells from PBMCs. These TCRs come from a human donor in good health. CDR3s include the opening cysteine and the closing phenylalanine or tryptophan. Fields, in order: J gene, clone size, D gene, V gene, CDR3 protein, CDR3 DNA. D genes are given only for firm matches. Not all rows give a size; the values are once, few, many and, for expanded clones, a class.

J: TRBJ2-3
size: NA
D: NA
V: TRBV5-6
CDR3: CASSPEPGADTQYF
DNA: TGTGCCAGCAGCCCTGAGCCCGGGGCAGATACGCAGTATTTT

J: TRBJ2-7
size: NA
D: TRBD1
V: TRBV27
CDR3: CASTDRGFGEQYF
DNA: TGTGCCAGCACGGACAGGGGATTCGGGGAGCAGTACTTC

J: TRBJ2-3
size: NA
D: NA
V: TRBV20-1
CDR3: CSARVSAGGTDTQYF
DNA: TGCAGTGCTAGAGTATCGGCAGGAGGCACAGATACGCAGTATTTT

J: TRBJ2-7
size: NA
D: NA
V: TRBV19
CDR3: CASSMTRGGYEQYF
DNA: TGTGCCAGTAGTATGACCAGGGGAGGCTACGAGCAGTACTTC

J: TRBJ2-1
size: NA
D: TRBD2
V: TRBV16
CDR3: CASSPRLAGGGEQFF
DNA: TGTGCCAGCAGCCCTCGACTAGCGGGAGGGGGTGAGCAGTTCTTC

J: TRBJ1-2
size: NA
D: NA
V: TRBV19
CDR3: CASSIGQDYGYTF
DNA: TGTGCCAGTAGTATCGGCCAGGACTATGGCTACACCTTC

J: TRBJ1-2
size: NA
D: NA
V: TRBV19
CDR3: CASQGGVGGYTF
DNA: TGTGCCAGCCAAGGAGGGGTCGGAGGCTACACCTTC

J: TRBJ2-5
size: NA
D: NA
V: TRBV12-3/TRBV12-4
CDR3: CASNLGARQTQYF
DNA: TGTGCCAGCAACTTGGGGGCTAGGCAGACCCAGTACTTC

J: TRBJ2-1
size: NA
D: TRBD2
V: TRBV20-1
CDR3: CSAPPGLSLNEQFF
DNA: TGCAGTGCTCCGCCGGGACTAAGTCTCAATGAGCAGTTCTTC

J: TRBJ2-2
size: NA
D: NA
V: TRBV5-1
CDR3: CASGENTGELFF
DNA: TGCGCCAGCGGAGAGAACACCGGGGAGCTGTTTTTT

J: TRBJ2-2
size: NA
D: NA
V: TRBV6-2/TRBV6-3
CDR3: CASRRNTGELFF
DNA: TGTGCCAGCAGAAGGAACACCGGGGAGCTGTTTTTT

J: TRBJ1-4
size: NA
D: TRBD1
V: TRBV5-1
CDR3: CASSLQGAGEKLFF
DNA: TGCGCCAGCAGTTTGCAGGGGGCAGGAGAAAAACTGTTTTTT

J: TRBJ1-5
size: NA
D: TRBD1
V: TRBV30
CDR3: CAWSAQGGSNQPQHF
DNA: TGTGCCTGGAGCGCCCAGGGGGGAAGCAATCAGCCCCAGCATTTT

J: TRBJ2-1
size: NA
D: NA
V: TRBV5-4
CDR3: CASLASTGGSVEQFF
DNA: TGTGCCAGCTTAGCTTCAACAGGTGGGTCGGTTGAGCAGTTCTTC

J: TRBJ2-1
size: NA
D: TRBD2
V: TRBV20-1
CDR3: CSADGLAGKNEQFF
DNA: TGCAGTGCAGACGGACTAGCGGGCAAAAATGAGCAGTTCTTC

J: TRBJ1-4
size: NA
D: NA
V: TRBV7-2
CDR3: CASSQGMANEKLFF
DNA: TGTGCCAGCAGCCAGGGGATGGCGAATGAAAAACTGTTTTTT

J: TRBJ2-7
size: NA
D: NA
V: TRBV20-1
CDR3: CSASGRGGNEQYF
DNA: TGCAGTGCTAGCGGCAGGGGGGGAAACGAGCAGTACTTC

J: TRBJ1-3
size: NA
D: NA
V: TRBV4-3
CDR3: CASSQDAQTVSENTIYF
DNA: TGCGCCAGCAGCCAAGATGCACAGACGGTCTCTGAAAACACCATATATTTT

J: TRBJ2-3
size: NA
D: TRBD2
V: TRBV20-1
CDR3: CSASTGGPKDTQYF
DNA: TGCAGTGCTAGTACGGGGGGGCCTAAAGATACGCAGTATTTT

J: TRBJ1-3
size: NA
D: NA
V: TRBV7-9
CDR3: CASSLQEVSGAGNTIYF
DNA: TGTGCCAGCAGCCTGCAGGAGGTATCCGGTGCTGGAAACACCATATATTTT

J: TRBJ1-1
size: NA
D: TRBD1
V: TRBV6-2/TRBV6-3
CDR3: CASKLRDRSFEAFF
DNA: TGTGCCAGCAAATTACGGGACAGGTCCTTTGAAGCTTTCTTT

J: TRBJ2-2
size: NA
D: TRBD2
V: TRBV5-1
CDR3: CASSDTGGTGELFF
DNA: TGCGCCAGCAGCGATACGGGGGGCACCGGGGAGCTGTTTTTT

J: TRBJ2-7
size: NA
D: NA
V: TRBV7-2
CDR3: CASSLGRDFTYEQYF
DNA: TGTGCCAGCAGCTTAGGTCGGGACTTCACCTACGAGCAGTACTTC

J: TRBJ2-7
size: NA
D: NA
V: TRBV6-5
CDR3: CASSTGTNSAYEQYF
DNA: TGTGCCAGCAGCACTGGGACCAATTCCGCCTACGAGCAGTACTTC

J: TRBJ2-1
size: NA
D: NA
V: TRBV3-1
CDR3: CASSQAQRRNEQFF
DNA: TGTGCCAGCAGCCAAGCACAGCGGAGAAATGAGCAGTTCTTC

J: TRBJ2-7
size: NA
D: NA
V: TRBV27
CDR3: CASSQGTSYEQYF
DNA: TGTGCCAGCAGTCAGGGGACCTCCTACGAGCAGTACTTC

J: TRBJ2-1
size: NA
D: TRBD2
V: TRBV6-2/TRBV6-3
CDR3: CASSYPLAGVTGEQFF
DNA: TGTGCCAGCAGTTACCCCCTAGCGGGCGTGACTGGTGAGCAGTTCTTC

J: TRBJ2-7
size: NA
D: NA
V: TRBV5-1
CDR3: CASSRQSGSYEQYF
DNA: TGCGCCAGCAGTAGGCAATCGGGCTCCTACGAGCAGTACTTC

J: TRBJ2-7
size: NA
D: NA
V: TRBV6-2/TRBV6-3
CDR3: CASSFRQGPYEQYF
DNA: TGTGCCAGCAGTTTCCGTCAGGGGCCCTACGAGCAGTACTTC

J: TRBJ2-2
size: NA
D: NA
V: TRBV5-1
CDR3: CASSLSGMNTGELFF
DNA: TGCGCCAGCAGCTTAAGCGGAATGAACACCGGGGAGCTGTTTTTT

J: TRBJ1-2
size: NA
D: NA
V: TRBV25-1
CDR3: CASSAPGTNYGYTF
DNA: TGTGCCAGCAGTGCTCCCGGGACCAACTATGGCTACACCTTC

J: TRBJ2-7
size: NA
D: NA
V: TRBV14
CDR3: CASSQSRSGEYF
DNA: TGTGCCAGCAGCCAATCCCGGTCAGGGGAATACTTC

J: TRBJ1-2
size: NA
D: NA
V: TRBV27
CDR3: CASRPKQPNPNYGYTF
DNA: TGTGCCAGCAGACCAAAACAGCCTAACCCTAACTATGGCTACACCTTC

J: TRBJ1-1
size: NA
D: NA
V: TRBV3-1
CDR3: CASSQLGRMNTEAFF
DNA: TGTGCCAGCAGCCAATTGGGGCGGATGAACACTGAAGCTTTCTTT

J: TRBJ1-6
size: NA
D: NA
V: TRBV10-3
CDR3: CAISESQGGGSPLHF
DNA: TGTGCCATCAGTGAGTCGCAGGGTGGAGGTTCACCCCTCCACTTT

J: TRBJ2-7
size: NA
D: NA
V: TRBV7-2
CDR3: CASSLVSQSNEQYF
DNA: TGTGCCAGCAGCTTAGTGAGCCAAAGTAACGAGCAGTACTTC

J: TRBJ2-3
size: NA
D: NA
V: TRBV7-3
CDR3: CASSLQASGTDTQYF
DNA: TGTGCCAGCAGCTTACAGGCTAGCGGCACAGATACGCAGTATTTT

J: TRBJ1-2
size: NA
D: NA
V: TRBV12-3/TRBV12-4
CDR3: CASSPDSIYGYTF
DNA: TGTGCCAGCAGTCCAGACAGTATCTATGGCTACACCTTC

J: TRBJ2-2
size: NA
D: NA
V: TRBV11-3
CDR3: CASSFRSGELFF
DNA: TGTGCCAGCAGCTTTCGATCCGGGGAGCTGTTTTTT

J: TRBJ2-7
size: once
D: NA
V: TRBV19
CDR3: CASSTRARGEQYF
DNA: TGTGCCAGTAGTACCCGGGCCAGGGGCGAGCAGTACTTC